The rows below give T cell receptor beta chains drawn from one sample of a study of blood T cell repertoires in COVID-19. Libraries were prepared by immunoSEQ multiplex PCR; TCRdb keeps only in-frame clonotypes and omits some of them. This repertoire shows about 40,000 clones, around 85% found once; its top ten account for about 2.8%. Sequencing was done on a sample of peripheral blood. The receptors derive from a woman in her sixties or seventies with acute or convalescent COVID-19. Each CDR3 is given with its conserved first and last residue. Fields, in order: V gene, clone size, J gene, D gene, CDR3 protein, CDR3 DNA. A D gene is named only where the DNA matches it firmly. Clone size is stated in some rows and not others, as once, few, many or a class when expanded.

V: TRBV7-9; size: medium-sized; J: TRBJ1-6; D: TRBD1; CDR3: CASSLRTGSPLHF; DNA: TGTGCCAGCAGCCTACGGACAGGTTCACCCCTCCACTTT
V: TRBV27; size: NA; J: TRBJ1-1; D: NA; CDR3: CASSPGYSAEAFF; DNA: TGTGCCAGCAGTCCAGGGTATTCAGCTGAAGCTTTCTTT
V: TRBV5-1; size: NA; J: TRBJ2-2; D: TRBD2; CDR3: CASSSRLATNTGELFF; DNA: TGCGCCAGCAGCTCGAGACTAGCGACGAACACCGGGGAGCTGTTTTTT
V: TRBV3-1/TRBV3-2; size: NA; J: TRBJ2-1; D: NA; CDR3: CASSQDRRQYNEQFF; DNA: TGTGCCAGCAGCCAAGACCGTCGCCAGTACAATGAGCAGTTCTTC
V: TRBV19; size: NA; J: TRBJ1-5; D: NA; CDR3: CAISNGGSRQPQHF; DNA: TGTGCCATCTCGAATGGGGGCTCCCGCCAGCCCCAGCATTTT
V: TRBV7-6; size: NA; J: TRBJ2-3; D: NA; CDR3: CASSLLGSGDTQYF; DNA: TGTGCCAGCAGCTTATTAGGGAGTGGAGATACGCAGTATTTT
V: TRBV24-1; size: few; J: TRBJ1-5; D: NA; CDR3: CATAGWSGQPQHF; DNA: TGTGCCACCGCCGGGTGGAGCGGTCAGCCCCAGCATTTT
V: TRBV3-1/TRBV3-2; size: NA; J: TRBJ2-2; D: NA; CDR3: CASSYLNSGELFF; DNA: TGTGCCAGCAGTTACCTAAACTCCGGGGAGCTGTTTTTT
V: TRBV27; size: NA; J: TRBJ2-7; D: NA; CDR3: CASSLSFQGFSYEQYF; DNA: TGTGCCAGCAGTTTATCGTTCCAGGGGTTCTCCTACGAGCAGTACTTC
V: TRBV3-1/TRBV3-2; size: NA; J: TRBJ1-2; D: NA; CDR3: CASSQGTVYGYTF; DNA: TGTGCCAGCAGCCAAGGTACAGTCTATGGCTACACCTTC
V: TRBV6-2/TRBV6-3; size: NA; J: TRBJ2-7; D: TRBD2; CDR3: CASSYGGLAGNQYF; DNA: TGTGCCAGCAGTTACGGGGGATTAGCGGGGAACCAGTACTTC
V: TRBV10-3; size: few; J: TRBJ1-6; D: TRBD1; CDR3: CAISESFGGTENSPLHF; DNA: TGTGCCATCAGTGAGTCCTTCGGAGGGACAGAGAATTCACCCCTCCACTTT
V: TRBV3-1/TRBV3-2; size: NA; J: TRBJ1-6; D: NA; CDR3: CASSLRDLGSPLHF; DNA: TGTGCCAGCAGCCTTAGGGACTTGGGTTCACCCCTCCACTTT
V: TRBV28; size: NA; J: TRBJ1-5; D: NA; CDR3: CASSFQDRSNQPQHF; DNA: TGTGCCAGCAGTTTCCAGGACAGAAGCAATCAGCCCCAGCATTTT
V: TRBV6-6; size: NA; J: TRBJ1-1; D: NA; CDR3: CASRREATEAFF; DNA: TGTGCCAGCAGACGAGAGGCGACTGAAGCTTTCTTT
V: TRBV27; size: once; J: TRBJ2-3; D: NA; CDR3: CASSPRGRTDTQYF; DNA: TGTGCCAGCAGTCCCCGTGGCAGAACAGATACGCAGTATTTT
V: TRBV12-2; size: NA; J: TRBJ1-2; D: NA; CDR3: CASRPGPWEGNGYTF; DNA: TGTGCAAGTCGGCCCGGCCCTTGGGAGGGAAATGGCTACACCTTC
V: TRBV13; size: NA; J: TRBJ1-2; D: NA; CDR3: CASSLAQDSGENFFGYTF; DNA: TGTGCCAGCAGCTTAGCGCAAGACTCGGGAGAAAACTTTTTCGGCTACACCTTC
V: TRBV10-3; size: NA; J: TRBJ2-5; D: NA; CDR3: CAIRASAGKETQYF; DNA: TGTGCCATCAGGGCTAGTGCGGGGAAAGAGACCCAGTACTTC
V: TRBV27; size: NA; J: TRBJ2-2; D: NA; CDR3: CASSLSHGELFF; DNA: TGTGCCAGCAGTTTATCTCATGGGGAGCTGTTTTTT
V: TRBV5-1; size: NA; J: TRBJ2-2; D: TRBD1; CDR3: CASYPGTVNTGELFF; DNA: TGCGCCAGCTACCCCGGGACAGTGAACACCGGGGAGCTGTTTTTT
V: TRBV6-1; size: NA; J: TRBJ2-7; D: TRBD1; CDR3: CASSESGTGVFYEQYF; DNA: TGTGCCAGCAGTGAATCCGGGACAGGGGTCTTCTACGAGCAGTACTTC
V: TRBV7-2; size: NA; J: TRBJ1-3; D: NA; CDR3: CASSLKKGAGNTIYF; DNA: TGTGCCAGCAGCTTAAAGAAGGGAGCTGGAAACACCATATATTTT
V: TRBV19; size: NA; J: TRBJ1-1; D: NA; CDR3: CASSQAGDGNTEAFF; DNA: TGTGCCAGTAGCCAAGCAGGGGATGGGAACACTGAAGCTTTCTTT
V: TRBV4-1; size: few; J: TRBJ2-5; D: TRBD1; CDR3: CASSQHGTGLQETQYF; DNA: TGCGCCAGCAGCCAGCACGGGACAGGCCTACAAGAGACCCAGTACTTC
V: TRBV6-7; size: NA; J: TRBJ2-7; D: NA; CDR3: CASSSLPSSLTYEQYF; DNA: TGTGCCAGCAGTTCCCTCCCCTCCTCGTTAACCTACGAGCAGTACTTC
V: TRBV11-2; size: NA; J: TRBJ1-1; D: NA; CDR3: CASSLGMNTEAFF; DNA: TGTGCCAGCAGCTTAGGTATGAACACTGAAGCTTTCTTT
V: TRBV9; size: NA; J: TRBJ2-7; D: NA; CDR3: CASSVGQGTSYEQYF; DNA: TGTGCCAGCAGCGTAGGGCAGGGCACCTCCTACGAGCAGTACTTC
V: TRBV27; size: NA; J: TRBJ1-2; D: TRBD1; CDR3: CASSTRQGELYGYTF; DNA: TGTGCCAGCAGTACTCGACAGGGTGAACTCTATGGCTACACCTTC
V: TRBV6-5; size: NA; J: TRBJ2-4; D: NA; CDR3: CASSRDTKNIQYF; DNA: TGTGCCAGCAGCCGGGACACCAAAAACATTCAGTACTTC
V: TRBV28; size: few; J: TRBJ1-1; D: NA; CDR3: CASASLSLSTEAFF; DNA: TGTGCCAGCGCATCCCTCTCTCTAAGTACTGAAGCTTTCTTT
V: TRBV28; size: NA; J: TRBJ2-3; D: TRBD2; CDR3: CASNSRLAGALDTQYF; DNA: TGTGCCAGCAATTCCCGACTAGCGGGTGCCCTAGATACGCAGTATTTT
V: TRBV19; size: NA; J: TRBJ1-5; D: TRBD1; CDR3: CASRTGGQPQHF; DNA: TGTGCCAGCCGGACAGGGGGTCAGCCCCAGCATTTT
V: TRBV28; size: NA; J: TRBJ1-2; D: TRBD1; CDR3: CASFGGGLGYTF; DNA: TGTGCCAGCTTCGGAGGGGGCCTTGGCTACACCTTC
V: TRBV9; size: NA; J: TRBJ1-4; D: NA; CDR3: CASSVGPLLGGGPEKLFF; DNA: TGTGCCAGCAGCGTAGGGCCCCTTCTCGGGGGGGGCCCTGAAAAACTGTTTTTT
V: TRBV7-9; size: NA; J: TRBJ1-1; D: TRBD1; CDR3: CASSLSYLRQGRSTEAFF; DNA: TGTGCCAGCAGCTTATCATACTTAAGACAGGGAAGGTCCACTGAAGCTTTCTTT
V: TRBV11-3; size: NA; J: TRBJ2-3; D: NA; CDR3: CASSPQGIGTDTQYF; DNA: TGTGCCAGCAGCCCGCAGGGTATTGGCACAGATACGCAGTATTTT
V: TRBV7-7; size: NA; J: TRBJ2-2; D: NA; CDR3: CASSLSGERSTGELFF; DNA: TGTGCCAGCAGCTTATCGGGGGAACGCTCCACCGGGGAGCTGTTTTTT
V: TRBV19; size: NA; J: TRBJ1-1; D: TRBD1; CDR3: CASSMTGSNTEAFF; DNA: TGTGCCAGTAGTATGACAGGGTCGAACACTGAAGCTTTCTTT
V: TRBV7-9; size: NA; J: TRBJ2-5; D: TRBD1; CDR3: CASSLGDRGVRETQYF; DNA: TGTGCCAGCAGCTTAGGGGACAGGGGAGTCAGAGAGACCCAGTACTTC
V: TRBV30; size: few; J: TRBJ2-7; D: NA; CDR3: CAWDPQNPYEQYF; DNA: TGTGCCTGGGACCCACAGAACCCCTACGAGCAGTACTTC
V: TRBV25-1; size: NA; J: TRBJ1-2; D: NA; CDR3: CASSEPAGMDYGYTF; DNA: TGTGCCAGCAGTGAACCGGCAGGGATGGACTATGGCTACACCTTC
V: TRBV15; size: NA; J: TRBJ2-1; D: NA; CDR3: CATSRDAAGSYNEQFF; DNA: TGTGCCACCAGCAGAGATGCTGCGGGTTCCTACAATGAGCAGTTCTTC
V: TRBV5-1; size: NA; J: TRBJ1-2; D: NA; CDR3: CASSLGVQDGYTF; DNA: TGCGCCAGCAGCTTGGGGGTCCAGGATGGCTACACCTTC